A selection of T cell receptor beta chains follows, all from one sample in a study of early stage breast cancer tumors. Some clones are missing from TCRdb's copy, which holds only in-frame ones; the method was immunoSEQ multiplex PCR. This sample has about 46,000 clones, with roughly 78% found just once. The sequenced sample consisted of blood. Receptor source: a person in their forties with breast cancer. CDR3s leave out the opening cysteine and the closing phenylalanine or tryptophan.

cdr3_aa	cdr3_length	v_call	j_call
ASSLTGGSYNEQF	13	TRBV7-9	TRBJ2-1
ASSDRVGTEAF	11	TRBV10-1	TRBJ1-1
ASSLAGTYEQY	11	TRBV7-2	TRBJ2-7
ASRSGQGANYGYT	13	TRBV6-1	TRBJ1-2
ASSLLLEPGEQF	12	TRBV5-8	TRBJ2-1
ASSRALQETQY	11	TRBV18	TRBJ2-5
ASSPEGRGSEAF	12	TRBV6-6	TRBJ1-1
ASIEGGRGHNEQF	13	TRBV28	TRBJ2-1
AYRGLSYEQY	10	TRBV30	TRBJ2-7
ASSVTDTQY	9	TRBV25-1	TRBJ2-3
ASSLTAADTQY	11	TRBV7-8	TRBJ2-3
ASSLGGRWGEQF	12	TRBV7-3	TRBJ2-1
ASSRGTGNYGYT	12	TRBV7-9	TRBJ1-2
ASSPPAETQY	10	TRBV11-1	TRBJ2-5
ASSPEETQY	9	TRBV18	TRBJ2-5
ATRRGGSYEQY	11	TRBV5-5	TRBJ2-7
ASTSSYEQY	9	TRBV6-5	TRBJ2-7
ASGGGQGGSYEQY	13	TRBV19	TRBJ2-7
ASSLGGAQNYGYT	13	TRBV27	TRBJ1-2
ASTLLLANDEQF	12	TRBV13	TRBJ2-1
ASSSGTYNEQF	11	TRBV7-9	TRBJ2-1
AISDRLAGSGSGEQF	15	TRBV10-3	TRBJ2-1